This is a list of T cell receptor beta chains from one sample in a study of T cells in tuberculosis. The assay was immunoSEQ multiplex PCR, and TCRdb's table has in-frame clones only and misses some. The repertoire holds about 38,000 clones, with 94% as singletons. The material was PBMCs, obtained at tuberculosis diagnosis. These receptors were collected from an adult with tuberculosis. Both conserved end residues are part of each CDR3. D genes are given only for firm matches. Expanded clones get a size class; other rows say once, few or many, or leave the size out.

length	size	V	D	J	CDR3	DNA
14	NA	TRBV5-8	TRBD1	TRBJ1-2	CASSSTGDVYGYTF	TGTGCCAGCAGCTCGACAGGGGACGTCTATGGCTACACCTTC
13	NA	TRBV7-6	NA	TRBJ1-2	CASSLVFQGPYTF	TGTGCCAGCAGCTTAGTCTTTCAGGGTCCCTACACCTTC
16	NA	TRBV18	TRBD2	TRBJ2-2	CASSPGTSANTGELFF	TGTGCCAGCTCACCGGGGACTAGTGCGAACACCGGGGAGCTGTTTTTT
15	NA	TRBV27	NA	TRBJ1-6	CASSPPQGRNSPLHF	TGTGCCAGCAGTCCCCCACAGGGAAGGAATTCACCCCTCCACTTT
14	NA	TRBV5-1	TRBD1	TRBJ1-6	CASSHDREDSPLHF	TGCGCCAGCAGCCATGACAGGGAGGACTCACCCCTCCACTTT
14	NA	TRBV6-1	TRBD2	TRBJ2-1	CASSPGLARHEQFF	TGTGCCAGCAGTCCCGGACTAGCGCGACATGAGCAGTTCTTC
13	NA	TRBV10-3	NA	TRBJ1-5	CAISDNSNQPQHF	TGTGCCATCAGTGACAATAGCAATCAGCCCCAGCATTTT
15	NA	TRBV4-1	NA	TRBJ2-3	CASSQVGGATDTQYF	TGCGCCAGCAGCCAAGTGGGCGGGGCCACAGATACGCAGTATTTT
14	NA	TRBV27	TRBD1	TRBJ2-1	CASGTGTGYNEQFF	TGTGCCAGCGGAACCGGGACAGGGTACAATGAGCAGTTCTTC
11	few	TRBV20-1	NA	TRBJ1-3	CSVLDRNTIYF	TGCAGTGTTTTGGACAGAAACACCATATATTTT
13	NA	TRBV19	NA	TRBJ1-1	CASSPRQYTEAFF	TGTGCCAGTAGTCCAAGACAGTACACTGAAGCTTTCTTT
14	NA	TRBV10-3	TRBD1	TRBJ1-6	CAIKRDRDNSPLHF	TGTGCCATCAAACGGGACAGGGATAATTCACCCCTCCACTTT
14	few	TRBV5-1	TRBD1	TRBJ1-1	CASTQTGLRTEAFF	TGCGCCAGCACCCAGACAGGGCTGCGGACTGAAGCTTTCTTT
14	NA	TRBV7-6	TRBD1	TRBJ1-1	CASSSTGGRTEAFF	TGTGCCAGCAGCTCGACAGGGGGCAGGACTGAAGCTTTCTTT
11	NA	TRBV20-1	TRBD1	TRBJ1-1	CSAETGAEAFF	TGCAGTGCAGAGACAGGGGCTGAAGCTTTCTTT
12	NA	TRBV28	NA	TRBJ1-6	CASSPPVSPLHF	TGTGCCAGCAGTCCACCGGTATCACCCCTCCACTTT
14	NA	TRBV4-1	NA	TRBJ1-5	CASSQAGGNQPQHF	TGCGCCAGCAGCCAAGCGGGAGGCAATCAGCCCCAGCATTTT
17	once	TRBV29-1	NA	TRBJ2-7	CSVLADSYALKAYEQYF	TGCAGCGTTTTGGCGGACTCCTACGCACTTAAGGCCTACGAGCAGTACTTC
15	NA	TRBV18	NA	TRBJ1-4	CASSPNRDSSEKLFF	TGTGCCAGCTCACCAAACAGGGATTCTAGTGAAAAACTGTTTTTT
18	NA	TRBV7-2	NA	TRBJ2-1	CASSSQNTRAHFYNEQFF	TGTGCCAGCAGCTCCCAGAATACGAGGGCCCACTTCTACAATGAGCAGTTCTTC
14	NA	TRBV2	NA	TRBJ1-2	CASSALGVGYGYTF	TGTGCCAGCAGCGCCCTCGGGGTTGGCTATGGCTACACCTTC
12	NA	TRBV7-8	NA	TRBJ2-2	CASSLEVGELFF	TGTGCCAGCAGCCTCGAGGTCGGGGAGCTGTTTTTT
13	NA	TRBV30	NA	TRBJ2-7	CAWSVTGPSEQYF	TGTGCCTGGAGTGTAACAGGGCCCTCGGAGCAGTACTTC
12	NA	TRBV11-3	TRBD1	TRBJ2-5	CASSKDRETQYF	TGTGCCAGCAGTAAGGACAGGGAGACCCAGTACTTC
15	NA	TRBV7-7	NA	TRBJ2-1	CASSLGSGYYNEQFF	TGTGCCAGCAGCTTAGGTAGCGGATACTACAATGAGCAGTTCTTC
18	NA	TRBV18	NA	TRBJ1-2	CASSPRSRGRTTNYGYTF	TGTGCCAGCTCACCACGAAGCAGGGGCCGCACCACTAACTATGGCTACACCTTC
12	NA	TRBV6-1	TRBD1	TRBJ1-6	CASEPGQRPLHF	TGTGCCAGTGAACCGGGACAGCGACCCCTCCACTTT
14	NA	TRBV6-6	NA	TRBJ2-7	CASSYGTFSYEQYF	TGTGCCAGCAGTTACGGGACTTTCTCCTACGAGCAGTACTTC
15	NA	TRBV18	TRBD1	TRBJ2-1	CASSPTGGVDNEQFF	TGTGCCAGCTCTCCAACAGGGGGCGTAGACAATGAGCAGTTCTTC
15	NA	TRBV2	TRBD2	TRBJ2-3	CASSPSRGSGDTQYF	TGTGCCAGCAGTCCTTCGCGGGGGAGTGGAGATACGCAGTATTTT
14	NA	TRBV5-6	NA	TRBJ1-1	CASSLLSGAGETFF	TGTGCCAGCAGCTTGCTTTCTGGCGCGGGGGAGACTTTCTTT
16	NA	TRBV13	TRBD2	TRBJ2-1	CASSFPSGGRENEQFF	TGTGCCAGCAGCTTCCCAAGCGGGGGTAGGGAAAATGAGCAGTTCTTC
15	NA	TRBV4-2	NA	TRBJ1-2	CASSEIGAANYGYTF	TGTGCCAGCAGCGAAATAGGGGCCGCTAACTATGGCTACACCTTC
15	once	TRBV6-5	TRBD1	TRBJ1-2	CASSYSGTVNYGYTF	TGTGCCAGCAGTTACTCCGGGACAGTTAACTATGGCTACACCTTC
15	NA	TRBV27	TRBD1	TRBJ1-5	CASSPGTGSNQPQHF	TGTGCCAGCAGTCCTGGGACAGGGAGCAATCAGCCCCAGCATTTT
19	NA	TRBV30	TRBD2	TRBJ2-7	CAWSGPGLAGGRLKYEQYF	TGTGCCTGGAGTGGACCGGGACTAGCGGGGGGCCGTCTGAAATACGAGCAGTACTTC
14	NA	TRBV7-3	TRBD1	TRBJ1-6	CASSHDRVNSPLHF	TGTGCCAGCAGTCACGACAGGGTTAATTCACCCCTCCACTTT
12	NA	TRBV10-3	NA	TRBJ2-2	CAIQGNTGELFF	TGTGCCATACAGGGGAACACCGGGGAGCTGTTTTTT
14	NA	TRBV13	NA	TRBJ1-2	CASSLGKGSYGYTF	TGTGCCAGCAGCTTAGGCAAAGGGAGCTATGGCTACACCTTC
13	NA	TRBV2	NA	TRBJ1-2	CASRVVTHYGYTF	TGTGCCAGCAGAGTTGTTACTCACTATGGCTACACCTTC
15	NA	TRBV14	NA	TRBJ1-2	CASSPRQAPYYGYTF	TGTGCCAGCAGCCCCCGACAGGCCCCTTACTATGGCTACACCTTC